The clone carrying this TCR beta chain came up many times. Its antigen remains unidentified. Time point of the sample: longitudinal time-point 3. The data belong to a study of neurological immune-mediated disorders. Study findings and constraints: Subjects shared no identical expanded-clone CDR3 amino acid sequences, suggesting private TCR-beta repertoires in all groups.

The method for making cDNA was 5'RACE, and it used 10-nucleotide random UMIs. Every sequencing run produced over 190 million TCR-beta sequences that came from 15-18 subjects. MiXCR was run by TCRdb on the 5' RACE reads, yielding one entry per CDR3 protein. This table has around 100,000 distinct CDR3 sequences, about 10% appearing once. The CDR3 spans 12 residues. The germline V and J ends were trimmed by 4 bases and 0 bases, with 4 bases remaining between them. Germline lookup yields CDR1 LGHNA and CDR2 YNFKEQ. This TCR came from a female donor with HTLV-1-associated myelopathy (HAM/TSP). The chain carries TRBV4-2 and TRBJ2-7; D remains unclear. The sample was PBMCs. The CDR3 is CASSPGSYEQYF. Written as DNA, the CDR3 is TGTGCCAGCAGCCCGGGCTCCTACGAGCAGTACTTC.